This T cell receptor (beta chain) was recorded in a study of cytotoxic CD8 clonotypes in ibrutinib-treated CLL. Only in-frame clones appear in the TCRdb table, and some are missing; sequencing was by immunoSEQ multiplex PCR. The sample has approximately 190,000 clones, 65% to 80% seen once; the top ten hold about 6.4%. In its sample, this clone was seen a few times. The sample consisted of PBMCs, taken after 12 months of ibrutinib treatment. This clonotype was sampled from a human donor with chronic lymphocytic leukemia.

As DNA, the CDR3 is TGTGCCAGCAAAAGACAGGGTCCCTACGAGCAGTACTTC. This translates into CASKRQGPYEQYF. The chain has TRBV2 and TRBJ2-7; 7 bases are shared with TRBD1. Germline V CDR1 and CDR2: SNHLY, FYNNEI. V trimming: 7 bases; J trimming: 2 bases; junction bases outside the gene matches: 5. CDR3 length: 13 residues.